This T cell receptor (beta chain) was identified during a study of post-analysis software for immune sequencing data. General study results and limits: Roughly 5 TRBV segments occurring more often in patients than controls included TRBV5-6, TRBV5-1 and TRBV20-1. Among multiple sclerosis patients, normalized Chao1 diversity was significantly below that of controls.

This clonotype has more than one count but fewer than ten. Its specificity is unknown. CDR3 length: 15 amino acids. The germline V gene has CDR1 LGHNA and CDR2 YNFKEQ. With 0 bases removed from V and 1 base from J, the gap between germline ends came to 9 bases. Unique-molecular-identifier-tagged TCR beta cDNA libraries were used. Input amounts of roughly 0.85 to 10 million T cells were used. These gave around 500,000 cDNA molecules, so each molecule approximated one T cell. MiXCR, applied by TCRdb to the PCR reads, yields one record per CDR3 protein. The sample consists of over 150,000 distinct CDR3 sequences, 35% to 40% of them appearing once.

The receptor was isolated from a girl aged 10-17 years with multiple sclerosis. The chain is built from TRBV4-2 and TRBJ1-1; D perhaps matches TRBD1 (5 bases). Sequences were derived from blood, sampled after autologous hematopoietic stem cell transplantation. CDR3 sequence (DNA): TGTGCCAGCAGCCAAGAGGGACCAAGGAACACTGAAGCTTTCTTT. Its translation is CASSQEGPRNTEAFF.